A single sample is the source of the 8 T cell receptor beta chains below, sequenced in a study of Graves' ophthalmopathy and Graves' hyperthyroidism. TCR beta CDR3 regions were amplified from RNA transcripts. Second-round multiplex PCR followed a first-round RT-PCR using HTBI primers. TCRdb redid the calling of the multiplex PCR reads with MiXCR, one entry per CDR3 protein. The sample consists of about 370,000 distinct CDR3 sequences, around 19% of them appearing once. The sequenced sample consisted of peripheral blood. These receptors were obtained from a woman aged 18-29 years with Graves' ophthalmopathy.

V usage is TRBV6-1 and J usage is TRBJ1-2, with 7 bases that match TRBD1. The CDR3 runs 16 residues. Germline loops: CDR1 MNHNS, CDR2 SASEGT. Trimming at V came to 9 bases and at J to 6 bases, leaving 19 bases not matched to a gene. The CDR3 region is CASSRWTGGKYDGYTF. The CDR3, as DNA: TGTGCCAGTAGCCGCTGGACAGGCGGAAAGTATGATGGCTACACCTTC.

The rearrangement links TRBV30 to TRBJ1-3; D is undetermined. The CDR3 has 14 amino acids. V gave up 2 bases and J gave up 0 bases, with 8 bases separating them. Germline CDR1 reads GTSNPN; CDR2 reads SVGIG (reference sequence). CDR3 in DNA: TGTGCCTGGAGTCCCCACAGCTCTGGAAACACCATATATTTT. Translation gives CAWSPHSSGNTIYF.

This clonotype was seen repeatedly, ten times or more. The chain is built from TRBV5-1 and TRBJ2-5, with D perhaps matching TRBD2 (6 bases). Deletions cut 4 bases from V and 2 bases from J, with 12 bases between. Germline CDR1 SGHRS, CDR2 YFSETQ. This CDR3 is 14 amino acids long. The CDR3 region has the DNA TGCGCCAGCAGCCCTCGGACTACTCAAGAGACCCAGTACTTC. Its protein product is CASSPRTTQETQYF. The whole variable domain, remainder taken from reference TRBV5-1 and TRBJ2-5, is KAGVTQTPRYLIKTRGQQVTLSCSPISGHRSVSWYQQTPGQGLQFLFEYFSETQRNKGNFPGRFSGRQFSNSRSEMNVSTLELGDSALYLCASSPRTTQETQYFGPGTRLLVL.

This clonotype has ten or more counts. The chain uses TRBV19 and TRBJ1-1; possible D gene TRBD1, 5 bases. Germline CDR1 reads LNHDA; CDR2 reads SQIVND (reference sequence). Trimming removed 6 bases from V and 6 bases from J, with 14 bases in between. The CDR3 length is 13 residues. CDR3 nucleotide sequence: TGTGCCAGTAGGCGGGACCTAGGGGCTGAAGCTTTCTTT. Encoded protein: CASRRDLGAEAFF.

The table lists this clonotype with many counts. The rearrangement links TRBV6-5 to TRBJ2-5; 9 bases are shared with TRBD1. This CDR3 spans 15 amino acids. Germline CDR1 reads MNHEY; CDR2 reads SVGAGI. V gave up 2 bases and J gave up 4 bases; unmatched junction bases: 5. The CDR3 loop reads CASSYRDRARETQYF. The CDR3 nucleotides read TGTGCCAGCAGTTACCGGGACAGGGCCAGAGAGACCCAGTACTTC.

This clonotype was seen at least ten times. The germline gene is not matched at one end of the junction; a read error may be the cause. The chain recombines TRBV24-1 with TRBJ2-3; D possibly uses TRBD1 or TRBD2 (5 bases each). Germline CDR1 and CDR2: KGHDR and SFDVKD. The CDR3 has 13 residues. CDR3 loop: CATSGGSPDTQYF. DNA of the CDR3: TGTGCCACGAGTGGGGGAAGCCCAGATACGCAGTATTTT.

In this sample, this clonotype turned up once. This chain connects TRBV28 to TRBJ2-7; possibly TRBD2 for D (7 bases). CDR3 length: 15 amino acids. Looked up from germline, CDR1 is MDHEN and CDR2 is SYDVKM. V lost 1 base, J lost 9 bases, and 19 bases lay in between. The CDR3 sequence is CASSLSLAGEGRQYF. CDR3 DNA: TGTGCCAGCAGTTTATCCCTGGCAGGGGAGGGTCGGCAGTACTTC. Filled out from reference TRBV28 and TRBJ2-7, the complete variable domain reads DVKVTQSSRYLVKRTGEKVFLECVQDMDHENMFWYRQDPGLGLRLIYFSYDVKMKEKGDIPEGYSVSREKKERFSLILESASTNQTSMYLCASSLSLAGEGRQYFGPGTRLTVT.

The chain joins TRBV29-1 to TRBJ2-7; perhaps TRBD1 as D (6 bases). CDR1 is SQVTM and CDR2 is ANQGSEA in the germline V gene. Trimming shortened V by 3 bases and J by 1 base, and 10 bases separated the two germline ends. This CDR3 has 13 amino acids. The DNA of the CDR3 is TGCAGCGTTGAGGGGGCGCGTTCCTACGAGCAGTACTTC. Amino acids: CSVEGARSYEQYF.